This T cell receptor beta chain was captured by sequencing in a study of cytomegalovirus exposure and HLA in healthy donors. Germline CDR1 reads SEHNR; CDR2 reads FQNEAQ (reference sequence). This CDR3 has 15 residues. With 4 bases removed from V and 0 bases from J, the gap between germline ends came to 10 bases. This clone was detected only once. Its antigen remains unknown. Findings of the study overall: Later analysis identified several of the most significant clusters that appeared linked to common viral pathogens. A later analysis showed that HLA-associated TCR beta chains had undergone more clonal expansion than equally common others.

Researchers ran the PCR with 60 Vbeta and 13 Jbeta primers. Profiling relied on immunoSEQ multiplex PCR, and the TCRdb table lists in-frame clones only, not all of them. The sample contains around 130,000 clones, about 71% of which appear only once. The source of this sequence is a woman aged 55-69 years in good health and CMV-seropositive. This chain joins TRBV7-9 and TRBJ2-1; D possibly corresponds to TRBD1 (6 bases). The sequencing sample was made of PBMCs. The CDR3 DNA is TGTGCCAGCAGCTCCTCAGGGGTCTCCTACAATGAGCAGTTCTTC. This gives the protein CASSSSGVSYNEQFF. Based on the CDR3 plus reference TRBV7-9 and TRBJ2-1, the full variable domain is DTGVSQNPRHKITKRGQNVTFRCDPISEHNRLYWYRQTLGQGPEFLTYFQNEAQLEKSRLLSDRFSAERPKGSFSTLEIQRTEQGDSAMYLCASSSSGVSYNEQFFGPGTRLTVL.